This T cell receptor beta chain was identified during a study of early T cells in non-severe SARS-CoV-2 infection. Attachment of unique molecular identifiers to individual cDNA molecules was performed. TCRdb re-analysed the 5' RACE reads in MiXCR, keeping a single row per CDR3 protein. The sample carries 70,000 or so distinct CDR3 sequences, 12% recorded once. The V end was cut by 5 bases, the J end by 2 bases, with 11 bases between. The CDR3 covers 14 residues. CDR1 is SGHTA, CDR2 FQGNSA, per germline. The sample taken for sequencing was whole blood. The receptor's source is an adult who was a healthcare worker with PCR-confirmed SARS-CoV-2 infection or an uninfected control (not recorded which). The rearrangement joins TRBV7-2 to TRBJ2-3; possibly TRBD2 for D (6 bases). CDR3 residues: CASSRGLNTDTQYF. In DNA form, the CDR3 reads TGTGCCAGCAGCCGGGGACTCAACACAGATACGCAGTATTTT.